This T cell receptor (beta chain) emerged from a study of T cell responses to AZD1222 COVID-19 vaccine. V dropped 4 bases and J dropped 3 bases, with 8 bases sitting between them. CDR1 SGHRS and CDR2 YFSETQ come from the germline V gene. This CDR3 is built from 13 residues. Remarks on this clone: Antigen unknown.

Study-wide results and limits: Only a handful of AZD1222 recipients were seropositive at baseline. Dominant at 160-218 and 743-854, vaccine-associated CD4 TCRs also spanned spike. As reported, nearly half of all spike-specific TCRs target variant regions that are unmutated.

Assay: immunoSEQ multiplex PCR; the TCRdb copy retains only in-frame clones and omits some. The sample has about 150,000 clones; around 95% are singletons. The genes are TRBV5-1 and TRBJ1-5; D is undetermined. The TCR was taken from an adult in good health. The sample in question was peripheral blood, obtained on day 0 of AZD1222 vaccination. Written as DNA, the CDR3 is TGCGCCAGCAGCCCTACCCCCAATCAGCCCCAGCATTTT. Amino acids: CASSPTPNQPQHF.